The T cell receptor beta chain described here comes from a study of blood T cell repertoires in COVID-19. This CDR3 has 13 amino acids. Germline V gene lookup returns CDR1 GTSNPN and CDR2 SVGIG (reference sequence). V was pared by 2 bases and J by 1 base, with 8 bases between. Assay: immunoSEQ multiplex PCR; the TCRdb copy retains only in-frame clones and omits some. This table holds fewer than 45,000 clones, about 81% found once. The chain couples TRBV30 to TRBJ1-1; no definite D call. The sequenced sample was peripheral blood. This clonotype originated in a man between 35 and 55 years old with active or convalescent COVID-19. Here the CDR3 reads CAWSPGANTEAFF. For the CDR3, the DNA is TGTGCCTGGAGTCCGGGAGCGAACACTGAAGCTTTCTTT.